This entry features one T cell receptor beta chain sequence. The CDR3 consists of 16 residues. Looked up from germline, CDR1 is PRHDT and CDR2 is FYEKMQ (reference sequence). Trimming removed 2 bases from V and 1 base from J, with 12 bases in between. TCRdb keeps only in-frame clones here, not all; method: immunoSEQ multiplex PCR. Of more than 75,000 clones in the sample, about 95% are singletons; the top ten hold about 2.5%. This record comes from a study of T cell changes during pregnancy in multiple sclerosis. The sample was peripheral blood, taken in the third trimester of pregnancy. The V and J genes are TRBV13 and TRBJ1-5; the D gene is possibly TRBD1 (5 bases). This receptor was obtained from a female donor with multiple sclerosis, enrolled in a pregnancy study. As DNA, the CDR3 is TGTGCCAGCAGCTTAAACGCGGGACTGAGCAATCAGCCCCAGCATTTT. Protein product: CASSLNAGLSNQPQHF.